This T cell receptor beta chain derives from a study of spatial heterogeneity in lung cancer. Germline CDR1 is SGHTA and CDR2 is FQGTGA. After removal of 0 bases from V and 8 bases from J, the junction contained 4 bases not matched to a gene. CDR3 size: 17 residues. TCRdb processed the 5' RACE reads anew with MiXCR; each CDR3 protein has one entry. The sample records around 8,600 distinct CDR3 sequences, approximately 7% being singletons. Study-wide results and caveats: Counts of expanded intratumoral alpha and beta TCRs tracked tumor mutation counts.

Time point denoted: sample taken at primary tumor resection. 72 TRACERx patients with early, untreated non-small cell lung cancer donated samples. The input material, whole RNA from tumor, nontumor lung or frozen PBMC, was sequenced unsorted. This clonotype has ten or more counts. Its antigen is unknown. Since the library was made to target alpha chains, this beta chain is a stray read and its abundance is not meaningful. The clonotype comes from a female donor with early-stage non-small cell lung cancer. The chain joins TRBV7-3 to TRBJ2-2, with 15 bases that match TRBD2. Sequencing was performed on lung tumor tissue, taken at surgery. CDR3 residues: CASSLTPGLAGGGELFF. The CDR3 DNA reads TGTGCCAGCAGCTTAACGCCGGGACTAGCGGGAGGAGGGGAGCTGTTTTTT.